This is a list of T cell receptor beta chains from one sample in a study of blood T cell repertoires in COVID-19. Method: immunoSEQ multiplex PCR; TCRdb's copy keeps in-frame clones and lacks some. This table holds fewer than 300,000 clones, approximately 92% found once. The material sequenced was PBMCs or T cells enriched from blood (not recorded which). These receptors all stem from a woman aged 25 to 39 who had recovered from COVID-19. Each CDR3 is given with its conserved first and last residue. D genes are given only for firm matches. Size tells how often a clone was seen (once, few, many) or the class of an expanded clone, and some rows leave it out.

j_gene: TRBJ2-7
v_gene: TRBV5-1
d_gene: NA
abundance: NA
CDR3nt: TGCGCCAGCAGCTTGGAAGAGAGGAACTACGAGCAGTACTTC
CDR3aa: CASSLEERNYEQYF

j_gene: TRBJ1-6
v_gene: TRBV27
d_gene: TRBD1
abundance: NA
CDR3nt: TGTGCCAGCAGCCTAATGTCAGGGGGCCGAAATTCACCCCTCCACTTT
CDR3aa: CASSLMSGGRNSPLHF

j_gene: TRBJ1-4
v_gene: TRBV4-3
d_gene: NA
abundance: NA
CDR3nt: TGCGCCAGCAGCGTCGACAGGACCACGGAAAAACTGTTTTTT
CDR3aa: CASSVDRTTEKLFF

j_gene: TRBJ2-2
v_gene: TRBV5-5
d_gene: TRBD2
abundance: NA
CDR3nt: TGTGCCAGCAGCTTAGCGGGAGACGGTGGGGAGCTGTTTTTT
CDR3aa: CASSLAGDGGELFF

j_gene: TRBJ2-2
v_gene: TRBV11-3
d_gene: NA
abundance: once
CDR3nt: TGTGCCAGCAGCCCTACTAGGTCGAACACCGGGGAGCTGTTTTTT
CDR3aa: CASSPTRSNTGELFF

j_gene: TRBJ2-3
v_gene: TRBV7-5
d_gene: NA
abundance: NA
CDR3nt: TGTGCCAGAAGCTTAGTAATCCTAGCGGGAGGCACAGATACGCAGTATTTT
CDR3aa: CARSLVILAGGTDTQYF

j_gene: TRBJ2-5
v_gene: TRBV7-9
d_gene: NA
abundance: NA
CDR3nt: TGTGCCAGCAACCCCTCCTCGCTACCCGAGACCCAGTACTTC
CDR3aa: CASNPSSLPETQYF

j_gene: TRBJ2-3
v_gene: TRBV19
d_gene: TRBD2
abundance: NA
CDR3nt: TGTGCCAGTAGTAGGGGAGGGGACACAGATACGCAGTATTTT
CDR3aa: CASSRGGDTDTQYF

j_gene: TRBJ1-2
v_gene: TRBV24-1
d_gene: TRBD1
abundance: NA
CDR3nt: TGTGCCACCAGCCCCAGACCTCAGACAGGGCACTATGGCTACACCTTC
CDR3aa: CATSPRPQTGHYGYTF

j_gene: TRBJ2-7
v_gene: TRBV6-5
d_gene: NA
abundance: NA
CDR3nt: TGTGCCAGCAGTTACGTGACAAGTTCAAGCGAGCAGTACTTC
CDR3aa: CASSYVTSSSEQYF

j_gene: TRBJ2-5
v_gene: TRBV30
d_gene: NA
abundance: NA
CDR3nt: TGTGCCTGGAGTGAGGCGGGACCAGAGACCCAGTACTTC
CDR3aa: CAWSEAGPETQYF

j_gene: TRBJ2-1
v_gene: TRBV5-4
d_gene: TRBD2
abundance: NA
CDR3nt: TGTGCCAGCAGCCCAATACTAGCGGGAGATCAACGAGAGCAGTTCTTC
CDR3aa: CASSPILAGDQREQFF

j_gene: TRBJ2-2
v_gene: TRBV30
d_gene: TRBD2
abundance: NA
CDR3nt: TGTGCCTGGAGTGTAGGGACTAGCCCCACCGGGGAGCTGTTTTTT
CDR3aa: CAWSVGTSPTGELFF

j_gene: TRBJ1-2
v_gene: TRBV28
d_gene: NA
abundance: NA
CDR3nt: TGTGCCAGCAGTTTCAGTCACGCATTGAAGGGAGCCAATGGCTACACCTTC
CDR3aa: CASSFSHALKGANGYTF

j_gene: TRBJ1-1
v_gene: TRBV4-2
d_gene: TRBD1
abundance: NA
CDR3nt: TGTGCCAGCAGCCAAGTGGGACAGGGTGAGGGGAGCACTGAAGCTTTCTTT
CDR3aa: CASSQVGQGEGSTEAFF

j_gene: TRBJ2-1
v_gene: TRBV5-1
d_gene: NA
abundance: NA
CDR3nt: TGCGCCAGCAGCTTGGCCGGCCCCGTGGAGGGGATGGATGAGCAGTTCTTC
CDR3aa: CASSLAGPVEGMDEQFF

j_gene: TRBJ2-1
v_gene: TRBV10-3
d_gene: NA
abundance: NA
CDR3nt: TGTGCCATCAAATTTAGAGTTGGTAATGAGCAGTTCTTC
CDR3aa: CAIKFRVGNEQFF

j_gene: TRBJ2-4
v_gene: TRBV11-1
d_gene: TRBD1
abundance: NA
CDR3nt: TGTGCCAGCAGTTACAGGGGGGTAAACATTCAGTACTTC
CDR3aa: CASSYRGVNIQYF

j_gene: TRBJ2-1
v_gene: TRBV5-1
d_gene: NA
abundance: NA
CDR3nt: TGCGCCAGCAGCGCTAATCTTATTAGCTCCTACAATGAGCAGTTCTTC
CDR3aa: CASSANLISSYNEQFF

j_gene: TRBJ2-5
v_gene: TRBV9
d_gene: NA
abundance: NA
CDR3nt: TGTGCCAGCAGCGTTTCGAGGGGGATGGAGACCCAGTACTTC
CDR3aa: CASSVSRGMETQYF

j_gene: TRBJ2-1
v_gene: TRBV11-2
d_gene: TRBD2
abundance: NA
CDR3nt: TGTGCCACCACTCGGCGGGAGAGTGGTGGGAATGAGCAGTTCTTC
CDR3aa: CATTRRESGGNEQFF

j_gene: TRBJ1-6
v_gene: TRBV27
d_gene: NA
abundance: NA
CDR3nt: TGTGCCAGCAGTTTGGGATCGACTATTAATTCACCCCTCCACTTT
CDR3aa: CASSLGSTINSPLHF

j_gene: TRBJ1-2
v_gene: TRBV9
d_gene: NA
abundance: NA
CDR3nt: TGTGCCAGCAGTACAGGCCCCTATGGCTACACCTTC
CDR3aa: CASSTGPYGYTF

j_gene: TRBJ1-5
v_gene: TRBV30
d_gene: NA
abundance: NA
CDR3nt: TGTGCCTGGAGTGTGGGGGGGAATCAGCCCCAGCATTTT
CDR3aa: CAWSVGGNQPQHF

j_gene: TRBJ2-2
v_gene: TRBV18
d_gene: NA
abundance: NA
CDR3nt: TGTGCCAGCTCACGAAGCGACACCGGGGAGCTGTTTTTT
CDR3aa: CASSRSDTGELFF

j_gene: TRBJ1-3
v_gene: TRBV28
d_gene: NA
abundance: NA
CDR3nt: TGTGCCAGCAGTTTTAGGGGGGGAGGAAACACCATATATTTT
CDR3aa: CASSFRGGGNTIYF

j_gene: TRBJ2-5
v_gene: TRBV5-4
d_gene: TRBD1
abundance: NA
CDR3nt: TGTGCCAGCAGCCTTGGGACAGGGAAAGAGACCCAGTACTTC
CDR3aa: CASSLGTGKETQYF

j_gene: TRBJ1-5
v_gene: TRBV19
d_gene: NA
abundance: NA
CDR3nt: TGTGCCAGTAAGCGCGGAAACAATCAGCCCCAGCATTTT
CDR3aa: CASKRGNNQPQHF

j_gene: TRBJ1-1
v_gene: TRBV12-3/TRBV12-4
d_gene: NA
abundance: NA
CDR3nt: TGTGCCAGCACCTACAGGGTGAGGGCTTTCTTT
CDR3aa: CASTYRVRAFF

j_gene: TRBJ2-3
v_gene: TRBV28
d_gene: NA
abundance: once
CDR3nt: TGTGCCAGCAGCGCCCCCGCGGCTACAGATACGCAGTATTTT
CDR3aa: CASSAPAATDTQYF

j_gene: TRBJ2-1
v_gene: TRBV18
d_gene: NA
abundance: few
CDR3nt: TGTGCCAGCTCCAGCGCTAGCGCCAACAATGAGCAGTTCTTC
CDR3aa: CASSSASANNEQFF

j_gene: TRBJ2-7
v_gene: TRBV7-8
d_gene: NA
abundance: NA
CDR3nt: TGTGCCAGCAGCTTATTCCTGACAGCCACCCGTAGCTCCTACGAGCAGTACTTC
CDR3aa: CASSLFLTATRSSYEQYF

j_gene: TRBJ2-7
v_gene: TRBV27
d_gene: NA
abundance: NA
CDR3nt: TGTGCCAGCAGTCAACAGGATCTCCACGAGCAGTACTTC
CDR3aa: CASSQQDLHEQYF

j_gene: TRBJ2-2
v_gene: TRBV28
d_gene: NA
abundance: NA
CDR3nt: TGTGCCAGCAGTTTACGCGACAGGCCGACCGGGGAGCTGTTTTTT
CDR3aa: CASSLRDRPTGELFF

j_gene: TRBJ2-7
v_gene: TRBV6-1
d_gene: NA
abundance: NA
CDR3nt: TGTGCCAGCAGTGAAGCGGGACTTTACTACGAGCAGTACTTC
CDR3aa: CASSEAGLYYEQYF

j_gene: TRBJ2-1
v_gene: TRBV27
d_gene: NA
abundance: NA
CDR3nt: TGTGCCAGCAGCCAGGGGAGCGAGAGGAATGAGCAGTTCTTC
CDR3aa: CASSQGSERNEQFF

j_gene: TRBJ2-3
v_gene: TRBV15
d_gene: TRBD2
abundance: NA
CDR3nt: TGTGCCACCAGCAGTGTTAGCGGGAGCGCAGATACGCAGTATTTT
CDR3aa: CATSSVSGSADTQYF

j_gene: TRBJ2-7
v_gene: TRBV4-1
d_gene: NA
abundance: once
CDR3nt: TGCGCCAGCAGCCAAGATGAACTAGTCGTATCCTACGAGCAGTACTTC
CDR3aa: CASSQDELVVSYEQYF

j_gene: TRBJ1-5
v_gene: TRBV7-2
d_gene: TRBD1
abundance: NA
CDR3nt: TGTGCCAGCAGCTTACAGGGACAGGGAGCATCGCCCCAGCATTTT
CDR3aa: CASSLQGQGASPQHF

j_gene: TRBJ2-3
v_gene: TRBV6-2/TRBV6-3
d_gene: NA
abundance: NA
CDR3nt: TGTGCCAGCAGTTACGTCCAGGTGCTCAGGGATACGCAGTATTTT
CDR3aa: CASSYVQVLRDTQYF

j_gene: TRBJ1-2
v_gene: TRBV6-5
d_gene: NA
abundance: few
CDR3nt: TGTGCCAGCGGGGCCCCGCGGACTAACTATGGCTACACCTTC
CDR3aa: CASGAPRTNYGYTF

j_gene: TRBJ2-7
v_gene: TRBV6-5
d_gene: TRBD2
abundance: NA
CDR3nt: TGTGCCAGCAGTTCTGGACTAGCGGGAGGAGGGCAGTACTTC
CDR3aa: CASSSGLAGGGQYF

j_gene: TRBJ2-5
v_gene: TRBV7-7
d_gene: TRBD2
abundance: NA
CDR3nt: TGTGCTAGCAGCTTAGGGTCGGGAGGGTTTTACGGAGAGACCCAGTACTTC
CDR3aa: CASSLGSGGFYGETQYF

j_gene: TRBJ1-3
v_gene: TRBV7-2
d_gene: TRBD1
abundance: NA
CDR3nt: TGTGCCAGCAGCCCCGGACAGGGAAAGACTGGAAACACCATATATTTT
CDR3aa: CASSPGQGKTGNTIYF

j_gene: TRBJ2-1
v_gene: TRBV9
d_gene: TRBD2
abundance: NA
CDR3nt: TGTGCCAGCAGCGAGGGACTAGCGGGTCAAGCGGCATACAATGAGCAGTTCTTC
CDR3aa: CASSEGLAGQAAYNEQFF

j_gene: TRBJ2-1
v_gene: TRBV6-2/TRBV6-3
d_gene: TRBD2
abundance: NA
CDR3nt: TGTGCCAGCAGTTACGTTCCGGGGGCTAGCGGGAGGGGTAGCTCCTACAATGAGCAGTTCTTC
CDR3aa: CASSYVPGASGRGSSYNEQFF

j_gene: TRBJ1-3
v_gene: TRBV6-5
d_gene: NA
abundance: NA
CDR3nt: TGTGCCAGCAGTTATCTCAGGGACTCTGGAAACACCATATATTTT
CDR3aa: CASSYLRDSGNTIYF

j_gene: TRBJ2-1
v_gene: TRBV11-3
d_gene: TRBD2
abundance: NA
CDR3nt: TGTGCCAGCAGCTTAGTGATAGCGGGAGGGAACAATGAGCAGTTCTTC
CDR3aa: CASSLVIAGGNNEQFF

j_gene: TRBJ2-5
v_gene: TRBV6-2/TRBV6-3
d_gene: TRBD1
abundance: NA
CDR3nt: TGTGCCAGCAGTTACCCGACAGGGGGCTACCAAGAGACCCAGTACTTC
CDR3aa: CASSYPTGGYQETQYF

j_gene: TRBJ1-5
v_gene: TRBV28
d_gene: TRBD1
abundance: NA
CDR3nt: TGTGCCAGCAGTAGCGACAGGGCTAGCAATCAGCCCCAGCATTTT
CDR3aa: CASSSDRASNQPQHF